The 19 T cell receptor beta chains below all came from one sample that was sequenced in a study of CD8 T cells in ankylosing spondylitis. Study-level results: Ankylosing spondylitis blood appeared to be characterized by a TCR beta motif of 7 to 9 highly homologous variants.

No cognate antigen is known for these TCRs. TCRdb called the 5' RACE reads again in MiXCR, with one record for every CDR3 protein. The repertoire includes around 130,000 distinct CDR3 sequences, 17% of them detected once, and approximately 30% sits in the top ten. What was sequenced was blood, either unsorted or a sorted T cell fraction (not recorded which). The receptors derive from a male donor with ankylosing spondylitis.

Notes on this clonotype: One junction end disagrees with the germline gene, perhaps due to a read error. The V gene is TRBV28, the J gene TRBJ2-1; either TRBD1 or TRBD2 may fit D (6 bases each). Germline values: CDR1 MDHEN, CDR2 SYDVKM. The CDR3 is 14 residues long. CDR3 loop: CVSKGGSIWNEQFF. The DNA for the CDR3 is TGTGTCAGCAAAGGGGGGAGCATTTGGAATGAGCAGTTCTTC.

A few counts support this clonotype. The chain has TRBV7-8 and TRBJ1-5; 11 nucleotides align to TRBD1. CDR3 size: 16 residues. Germline V gene sequence: CDR1 SGHVS, CDR2 FQNEAQ. Germline trimming cut 5 bases from V and 0 bases from J; bases unmatched to any gene: 3. The CDR3: CASSTGTGGSNQPQHF. In nucleotides, the CDR3 is TGTGCCAGCAGCACTGGGACAGGGGGTAGCAATCAGCCCCAGCATTTT.

There are a few counts of this clonotype. This chain joins TRBV5-1 and TRBJ1-2; possibly TRBD1 for D (5 bases). Germline assignment: CDR1 SGHRS and CDR2 YFSETQ. V was trimmed by 0 bases and J by 6 bases, leaving 15 bases between them. This CDR3 is built from 15 residues. The CDR3 coding sequence is TGCGCCAGCAGCTTGGCCTTGGGACTCACCGATGGCTACACCTTC. Protein sequence: CASSLALGLTDGYTF. Together with reference TRBV5-1 and TRBJ1-2, the CDR3 gives the full variable domain: KAGVTQTPRYLIKTRGQQVTLSCSPISGHRSVSWYQQTPGQGLQFLFEYFSETQRNKGNFPGRFSGRQFSNSRSEMNVSTLELGDSALYLCASSLALGLTDGYTFGSGTRLTVV.

This clonotype was detected only a few times. This sequence joins TRBV12-3 or TRBV12-4 and TRBJ2-7, with D maybe TRBD1 (5 bases). Trimming stripped 3 bases from V and 3 bases from J, with 12 bases between. The CDR3 sequence is 14 residues long. The CDR3 loop is CASSFAGILYEQYF. CDR3 DNA sequence: TGTGCCAGCAGTTTCGCAGGGATCCTCTACGAGCAGTACTTC.

This clonotype has at least ten counts. V usage is TRBV4-2 and J usage is TRBJ2-7; D unresolved. The CDR3 is made up of 14 amino acids. V was clipped by 0 bases and J by 10 bases, with 16 bases between them. CDR1 is LGHNA, CDR2 YNFKEQ, per germline. The CDR3 here is CASSQDLLAENQYF. The CDR3 coding sequence is TGTGCCAGCAGCCAAGATCTCTTGGCGGAGAACCAGTACTTC.

This clonotype was seen a few times. The chain combines TRBV27 with TRBJ2-1, with 9 bases matching TRBD2. Trimming cost V 3 bases and J 7 bases; bases outside gene matches: 7. The CDR3 contains 15 residues. In germline, CDR1 is MNHEY, CDR2 SMNVEV (reference sequence). The CDR3 DNA is TGTGCCAGCAGTTTTGGCGGGAGGGCCTTGAATGAGCAGTTCTTC. Its translation is CASSFGGRALNEQFF.

The chain is built from TRBV18 and TRBJ2-7; unclear D gene. V lost 6 bases, J lost 6 bases, and 9 bases lay in between. The CDR3 has 11 amino acids. Germline CDR1 reads KGHSH; CDR2 reads LQKENI. Written as DNA, the CDR3 is TGTGCCAGCTCGTCTGACTCCGAGCAGTACTTC. Its translation: CASSSDSEQYF.

This clonotype has at least ten counts. The genes are TRBV20-1 and TRBJ2-1; D not certain. The CDR3 totals 12 residues. V lost 4 bases, J lost 8 bases, and 12 bases lay in between. In germline, CDR1 is DFQATT, CDR2 SNEGSKA (reference sequence). The CDR3 region has the DNA TGCAGTGCTACTCTACTAAAGCATGAGCAGTTCTTC. Its translation: CSATLLKHEQFF.

The V gene is TRBV2, the J gene TRBJ2-1; 7 nucleotides align to TRBD1. Trimming removed 4 bases from V and 8 bases from J; junction bases left unmatched: 2. The CDR3 consists of 12 residues. Germline assignment: CDR1 SNHLY and CDR2 FYNNEI. CDR3 nucleotides: TGTGCCAGCAGTGCGGACAGGTATGAGCAGTTCTTC. Translated: CASSADRYEQFF.

This clonotype turned up a few times. The rearrangement links TRBV7-9 to TRBJ2-2, with 10 bases matching TRBD1. This CDR3 is 17 amino acids long. Germline trimming cut 1 base from V and 5 bases from J; bases unmatched to any gene: 7. CDR1 is SEHNR and CDR2 is FQNEAQ in the germline V gene (reference sequence). DNA of the CDR3: TGTGCCAGCAGCTTAGTAGACCCGGGACAGGGGACCGGGGAGCTGTTTTTT. Protein: CASSLVDPGQGTGELFF.

The chain has TRBV28 and TRBJ1-4, with D unresolved. This CDR3 has 14 residues. The V end was cut by 7 bases, the J end by 4 bases, with 13 bases between. From germline, CDR1 is MDHEN and CDR2 SYDVKM. The CDR3 DNA reads as TGTGCCAGCACCCCCGGCAGACTTAATGAAAAACTGTTTTTT. It encodes CASTPGRLNEKLFF. The full variable domain, with the rest looked up from reference TRBV28 and TRBJ1-4, is DVKVTQSSRYLVKRTGEKVFLECVQDMDHENMFWYRQDPGLGLRLIYFSYDVKMKEKGDIPEGYSVSREKKERFSLILESASTNQTSMYLCASTPGRLNEKLFFGSGTQLSVL.

V and J are TRBV12-3 or TRBV12-4 and TRBJ2-1, with 8 bases that match TRBD1. The junction had 6 bases not matched to a gene; V was cut back by 5 bases and J by 9 bases. This CDR3 is built from 13 residues. DNA of the CDR3: TGTGCCAGCAGTCGAGACAGGGGAGGTGAGCAGTTCTTC. Translation gives CASSRDRGGEQFF.

This clonotype has only a few counts. This chain connects TRBV20-1 to TRBJ2-4, with D maybe TRBD2 (5 bases). The CDR3 sequence is 13 residues long. CDR1 DFQATT and CDR2 SNEGSKA come from the germline V gene (reference sequence). Trimming left V 6 bases short and J 3 bases short, with 12 bases between. The CDR3 coding sequence is TGCAGTGCCCTGAGGGTGGACAAAAACATTCAGTACTTC. It codes for CSALRVDKNIQYF.

The V and J genes are TRBV4-3 and TRBJ2-7; 8 bases line up with TRBD2. CDR1 and CDR2 (germline): LGHNA, YSLEER. Trimming removed 2 bases from V and 5 bases from J; junction bases left unmatched: 8. This CDR3 has 15 residues. CDR3: CASSQQTGGVDEQYF. Here the CDR3 DNA reads TGCGCCAGCAGCCAACAAACGGGAGGGGTGGACGAGCAGTACTTC.

The V call is TRBV2, the J call TRBJ2-1; 8 nucleotides align to TRBD2. CDR1 is SNHLY and CDR2 is FYNNEI in the germline V gene. Losses at the gene ends were 10 bases for V and 6 bases for J; bases not matched to a gene: 17. The length of the CDR3 is 16 residues. CDR3 DNA sequence: TGTGCCATCTCATTTAAGGGCGGGACTAGTCTCAATGAGCAGTTCTTC. Its protein is CAISFKGGTSLNEQFF.

The chain uses TRBV11-1 and TRBJ1-1, with D uncertain. Germline V gene lookup returns CDR1 SGHAT and CDR2 FQDESV (reference sequence). This CDR3 spans 14 amino acids. Trimming cost V 5 bases and J 1 base, with 11 bases left between them. The CDR3 nucleotides read TGTGCCAGCAGCATCAGGATACAGAACACTGAAGCTTTCTTT. Translated, it gives CASSIRIQNTEAFF.

This clonotype was counted a few times. The chain recombines TRBV27 with TRBJ1-6; D uncertain. V lost 3 bases to trimming and J lost 4 bases, with 7 bases between them. The CDR3 totals 14 residues. The germline V gene encodes CDR1 MNHEY and CDR2 SMNVEV (reference sequence). CDR3 bases: TGTGCCAGCAGTTTCGCAGGTTATAATTCACCCCTCCACTTT. It encodes CASSFAGYNSPLHF.

This clonotype has at least ten counts. The chain combines TRBV5-1 with TRBJ2-1, with D perhaps TRBD1 or TRBD2 (5 bases each). CDR3 length: 14 amino acids. Looked up from germline, CDR1 is SGHRS and CDR2 is YFSETQ. The V end lost 0 bases, the J end lost 10 bases, and 14 bases lay between the germline ends. The CDR3 spells CASSLDHGGNEQFF. The CDR3 DNA follows: TGCGCCAGCAGCTTGGATCATGGGGGTAACGAGCAGTTCTTC.

Many counts were recorded for this clonotype. The V and J genes are TRBV5-1 and TRBJ2-2; D is ambiguous. This CDR3 is 14 amino acids long. V lost 4 bases, J lost 6 bases, and 13 bases lay in between. Germline values: CDR1 SGHRS, CDR2 YFSETQ. The CDR3 nucleotides are TGCGCCAGCAGCAACTTGAGCCGGCCCGGGGAGCTGTTTTTT. It specifies CASSNLSRPGELFF.